This T cell receptor beta chain was identified in a study of technical replicates of blood from several donors. Libraries were prepared by immunoSEQ multiplex PCR; TCRdb keeps only in-frame clonotypes and omits some of them. The sample carries about 73,000 clones, approximately 93% recorded once. Germline assignment: CDR1 SGHNT and CDR2 YYREEE (reference sequence). Trimming took 4 bases from V and 2 from J; bases not matched to a gene: 8. The CDR3 sequence is 16 residues long. Sequencing was performed on T cells isolated from PBMCs. This TCR was sampled from a human donor in good health. V is TRBV5-4 and J is TRBJ1-4; TRBD1 agrees at 7 bases. CDR3 DNA: TGTGCCAGCAGCCCTACCGGGACAGCCACTAATGAAAAACTGTTTTTT. As protein: CASSPTGTATNEKLFF.